Listed below are T cell receptor beta chains from one sample, sequenced in a study of metastatic and nonmetastatic thyroid tumors. TCRdb reprocessed the PCR reads using MiXCR. The data contain tens of thousands of clones, roughly a quarter of them singletons. Sequenced: blood. The receptor set was obtained from a female donor with papillary thyroid cancer or a benign thyroid nodule (not recorded which). Some clones in this sample may be carry-over from other donors' samples. CDR3s include the opening cysteine and the closing phenylalanine or tryptophan. A D gene is named only where the DNA matches it firmly. Expanded clones get a size class; other rows say once, few or many, or leave the size out.

J gene	D gene	clone size	V gene	CDR3 DNA	CDR3 protein
TRBJ1-1	NA	few	TRBV28	TGTGCCAGCAGTTTAGTACAGGGCCGGGACACTGAATCTTTCTTT	CASSLVQGRDTESFF
TRBJ1-1	NA	NA	TRBV10-2	TGTGCCAGGCAGGCCAGAGGGTACACTGAAGCTTTCTTT	CARQARGYTEAFF
TRBJ2-7	TRBD2	NA	TRBV20-1	TGCATTGCTATTAGCGGGAGTACGTACGAGCAGTACTTC	CIAISGSTYEQYF
TRBJ2-3	TRBD2	NA	TRBV3-1	TGTGCCAGCAGCCAAGGACTAGCGGGAGACACAGATACGCAGTATTTT	CASSQGLAGDTDTQYF
TRBJ1-6	NA	NA	TRBV9	TGTGCCAGCAGCGTAGGGAGCAGCTCCTATAATTCACCCCTCCACTTT	CASSVGSSSYNSPLHF
TRBJ2-7	TRBD2	NA	TRBV19	TGTGCCAGTATAGGACTAGCGGGCCGAGTCCCTAGCTACGAGCAGTACTTC	CASIGLAGRVPSYEQYF
TRBJ2-7	TRBD2	medium-sized	TRBV20-1	TGCAGTGCTAGATTCCTTACAACTAGCGCAATACCCGGGGAGCAGTACTTC	CSARFLTTSAIPGEQYF
TRBJ1-6	TRBD1	NA	TRBV27	TGTGCCAGCAGAACGACAGGGGGCCGTAATTCACCCCTCCACTTT	CASRTTGGRNSPLHF
TRBJ2-5	TRBD1	NA	TRBV11-2	TGTGCCAGCAGCAGGGACAGGGGGCTGGAGACCCAGTACTTC	CASSRDRGLETQYF
TRBJ2-7	NA	many	TRBV11-3	TGTGCCAGCAGCCCCGGGACTTTAGTCGAGCAGTACTTC	CASSPGTLVEQYF
TRBJ1-6	NA	many	TRBV7-2	TGTGCCAGCAGCTGGGGGAGCTCCTATAATTCACCCCTCCACTTT	CASSWGSSYNSPLHF
TRBJ2-1	NA	many	TRBV19	TGTGCCAGTGGTATAGACTCCGGGACACCGAACAATGAGCAGTTCTTC	CASGIDSGTPNNEQFF
TRBJ2-1	NA	medium-sized	TRBV10-3	TGTGCCATCAGTGAACAGGAGGAATACAATGAGCAGTTCTTC	CAISEQEEYNEQFF
TRBJ1-2	NA	NA	TRBV20-1	TGCAGTGCTAGCAGGGGAGGCTACACCTTC	CSASRGGYTF
TRBJ2-2	NA	many	TRBV7-8	TGTGCCAGCAGCTTAGTTCCCACCTTCGGGACCGGGGAGCTGTTTTTT	CASSLVPTFGTGELFF
TRBJ2-7	NA	NA	TRBV3-1	TGTGCCAGCAGCCAAGAGCCGACATTTAGGAACGAGCAGTACTTC	CASSQEPTFRNEQYF
TRBJ2-2	NA	many	TRBV7-2	TGTGCCAGCAGCCCTCGGGCGTCGAACACCGGGGAGCTGTTTTTT	CASSPRASNTGELFF
TRBJ1-5	NA	many	TRBV5-8	TGTGCCAGCAGCTTGGCCTCGGGCAGGGTCGAACCCCAGCATTTT	CASSLASGRVEPQHF
TRBJ2-7	TRBD1	many	TRBV7-6	TGTGCCAGCAGCTTAAGTCCCGGACAGGGGGCCTTCGAGCAGTACTTC	CASSLSPGQGAFEQYF
TRBJ2-3	TRBD2	many	TRBV6-7	TGTGCCAGCAGCCTTAGGGCGGGAGGGGGCACAGATACGCAGTATTTT	CASSLRAGGGTDTQYF
TRBJ1-5	NA	many	TRBV18	TGTGCCAGCTCACGCTCCTCACCCAATAGCAATCAGCCCCAGCATTTT	CASSRSSPNSNQPQHF
TRBJ1-6	NA	many	TRBV24-1	TGTGCCACCAGTGAGACCAGGGTATATATATATATATATAATTCACCCCTCCACTTT	CATSETRVYIYIYNSPLHF
TRBJ2-2	TRBD2	NA	TRBV10-3	TGTGCCATCAGAGGGACTAGCGGGAGAAACACCGGGGAGCTGTTTTTT	CAIRGTSGRNTGELFF
TRBJ1-1	NA	many	TRBV28	TGTGCCAGCAGCGACAGGCTCATGAACACTGAAGCTTTCTTT	CASSDRLMNTEAFF
TRBJ1-3	NA	NA	TRBV11-2	TGTGCCAGCAGCTTAGATGCGCAAACTGGAAACACCATATATTTT	CASSLDAQTGNTIYF
TRBJ2-7	TRBD1	few	TRBV27	TGTGCCAGCAGTACAAAAGGACAGGGAACCCCGACCTACGAGCAGTACTTC	CASSTKGQGTPTYEQYF
TRBJ2-1	NA	many	TRBV12-3/TRBV12-4	TGTGCCAGCAGTTTTTATAGCGTTGACTACAATGAGCAGTTCTTC	CASSFYSVDYNEQFF
TRBJ2-5	TRBD2	NA	TRBV20-1	TGCAGTGCTAGAGTTCGGAGGGCGGGAGTACGGCCCCAAGAGACCCAGTACTTC	CSARVRRAGVRPQETQYF